One and the same sample provided the 7 T cell receptor beta chains below, sequenced in a study of T cell responses to AZD1222 COVID-19 vaccine. Assay: immunoSEQ multiplex PCR; the TCRdb copy retains only in-frame clones and omits some. The sample lists some 280,000 clones; 90% to 95% were seen once. Sequencing was performed on peripheral blood, taken 28 days after the second AZD1222 dose. Every receptor here comes from an adult who received the AZD1222 COVID-19 vaccine.

The chain joins TRBV10-3 to TRBJ1-3, with TRBD1 identical over 10 bases. Germline CDR1 reads ENHRY; CDR2 reads SYGVKD. This CDR3 has 17 residues. Trimming removed 3 bases from V and 4 bases from J; junction bases left unmatched: 9. Here the CDR3 DNA reads TGTGCCATCAGTGACCGCCGGGACAGGGGTTCCGGAAACACCATATATTTT. Amino acid sequence: CAISDRRDRGSGNTIYF.

CDR3 sequence (DNA): TGTGCCAGCAGCTCGACAGGGGGCTACTACAATGAGCAGTTCTTC. Protein product: CASSSTGGYYNEQFF. V is TRBV7-8 and J is TRBJ2-1; TRBD1 agrees at 10 bases. J was trimmed by 3 bases and V by 4 bases; bases with no gene match: 3. The germline V gene has CDR1 SGHVS and CDR2 FQNEAQ. This CDR3 spans 15 amino acids.

J is TRBJ2-7 and V is TRBV28; D is unresolved. V was pared by 6 bases and J by 1 base, with 10 bases between. CDR1 is MDHEN and CDR2 is SYDVKM in the germline V gene. The CDR3 totals 13 residues. The CDR3 DNA sequence: TGTGCCAGCAGATTAGCTGGTTCCTACGAGCAGTACTTC. It translates to CASRLAGSYEQYF.

The count of this clone is one. The chain links TRBV28 to TRBJ2-1, with TRBD1 matching 9 bases. Germline V lookup: CDR1 MDHEN, CDR2 SYDVKM. The V segment lost 4 bases and the J segment 8 bases; nucleotides outside the gene matches: 3. The CDR3 runs to 13 residues. The CDR3 region has the DNA TGTGCCAGCAGTTGGCGGACAGGGGATGAGCAGTTCTTC. Translation: CASSWRTGDEQFF.

The DNA of the CDR3 is TGTGCCATCAGTGACGGACAGGGGGATCAGCCCCAGCATTTT. Protein sequence: CAISDGQGDQPQHF. The gene calls are TRBV10-3 and TRBJ1-5; 10 nucleotides line up with TRBD1. The germline CDR1 and CDR2 sequences are ENHRY and SYGVKD. J was trimmed by 5 bases and V by 3 bases; bases with no gene match: 1. The length of the CDR3 is 14 residues.

The chain links TRBV6-1 to TRBJ1-5; TRBD1 is a possible D gene (5 bases). CDR1 and CDR2 from the germline V gene are MNHNS and SASEGT. The CDR3 runs 14 residues. Trimming pared 1 base from V and 5 bases from J, leaving 9 bases between. The CDR3 DNA reads as TGTGCCAGCAGTGAAGAGGGGTTGGATCAGCCCCAGCATTTT. It yields the protein CASSEEGLDQPQHF.

This chain uses TRBV7-2 with TRBJ1-6; D remains unclear. Germline values: CDR1 SGHTA, CDR2 FQGNSA. Trimming cost V 0 bases and J 7 bases, with 7 bases left between them. The CDR3 contains 14 residues. The CDR3 DNA reads as TGTGCCAGCAGCTTAGCGGCCGGAAATTCACCCCTCCACTTT. It yields the protein CASSLAAGNSPLHF. Drawing the rest from reference TRBV7-2 and TRBJ1-6, the complete variable domain is GAGVSQSPSNKVTEKGKDVELRCDPISGHTALYWYRQSLGQGLEFLIYFQGNSAPDKSGLPSDRFSAERTGGSVSTLTIQRTQQEDSAVYLCASSLAAGNSPLHFGNGTRLTVT.